This note documents a single TCR beta chain sequence. It was across several immunoSEQ plates that each subset's genomic DNA was evenly split. The data were produced by immunoSEQ multiplex PCR, yet TCRdb's version contains in-frame clones alone and is incomplete. The sample lists roughly 2,000,000 clones, roughly 95% occurring once. Germline V lookup: CDR1 SGHVS, CDR2 FQNEAQ. Trimming took 2 bases from V and 2 from J, leaving 16 bases between them. This CDR3 has 17 residues. The sample belongs to a study of shared clonotypes between healthy human individuals. The naive CD8 fraction comprised CD45RO-negative cells positively selected for CCR7 and excluded terminally differentiated effector memory CD45RA+ cells.

The chain employs TRBV7-8 and TRBJ2-1, with unresolved D. The clonotype comes from a man aged 18-30 years in good health. Some clones in this sample may be carry-over from other donors' samples. The sample taken for sequencing was naive CD8+ T cells from PBMCs. CDR3 DNA sequence: TGTGCCAGCAGCTTATTGGGCCCTGCGGATGCCTACAATGAGCAGTTCTTC. Encoded protein: CASSLLGPADAYNEQFF.